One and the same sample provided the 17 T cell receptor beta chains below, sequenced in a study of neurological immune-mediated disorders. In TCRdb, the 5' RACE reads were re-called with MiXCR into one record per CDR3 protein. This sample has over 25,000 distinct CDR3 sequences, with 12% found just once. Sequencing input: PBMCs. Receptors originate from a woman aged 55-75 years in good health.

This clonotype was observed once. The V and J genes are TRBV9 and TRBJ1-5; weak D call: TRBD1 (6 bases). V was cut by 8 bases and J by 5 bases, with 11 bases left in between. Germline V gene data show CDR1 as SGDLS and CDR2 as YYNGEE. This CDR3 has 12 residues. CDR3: CASGSGDQPQHF. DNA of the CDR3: TGTGCCAGTGGGTCAGGGGATCAGCCCCAGCATTTT.

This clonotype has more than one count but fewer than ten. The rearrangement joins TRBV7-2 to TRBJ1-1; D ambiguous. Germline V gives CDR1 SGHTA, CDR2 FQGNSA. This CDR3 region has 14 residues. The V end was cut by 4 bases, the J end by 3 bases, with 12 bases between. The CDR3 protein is CASSSGHGYTEAFF. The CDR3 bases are TGTGCCAGCAGCTCAGGTCATGGATACACTGAAGCTTTCTTT.

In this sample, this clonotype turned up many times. This CDR3 reads CASSPSGGGGYTF. The CDR3 coding sequence is TGCGCCAGCAGCCCATCGGGGGGGGGTGGCTACACCTTC. The V call is TRBV4-1, the J call TRBJ1-2, with D possibly being TRBD1 (5 bases). The germline gives CDR1 MGHRA, CDR2 YSYEKL. The CDR3 covers 13 residues. Trimming removed 4 bases at V and 7 bases at J, with 13 bases between.

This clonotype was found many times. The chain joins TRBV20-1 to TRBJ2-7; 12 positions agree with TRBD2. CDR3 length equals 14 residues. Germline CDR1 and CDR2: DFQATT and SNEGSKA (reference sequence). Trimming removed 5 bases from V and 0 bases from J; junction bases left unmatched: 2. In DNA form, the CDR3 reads TGCAGTGCTCGACTAGCGGGGGACTCCTACGAGCAGTACTTC. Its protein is CSARLAGDSYEQYF.

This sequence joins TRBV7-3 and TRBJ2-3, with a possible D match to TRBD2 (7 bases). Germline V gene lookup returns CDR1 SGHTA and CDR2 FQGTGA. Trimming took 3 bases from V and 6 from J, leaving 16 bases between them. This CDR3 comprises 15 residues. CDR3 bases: TGTGCCAGCAGCTTTGTGGGGGGGGCGACGGATACGCAGTATTTT. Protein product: CASSFVGGATDTQYF.

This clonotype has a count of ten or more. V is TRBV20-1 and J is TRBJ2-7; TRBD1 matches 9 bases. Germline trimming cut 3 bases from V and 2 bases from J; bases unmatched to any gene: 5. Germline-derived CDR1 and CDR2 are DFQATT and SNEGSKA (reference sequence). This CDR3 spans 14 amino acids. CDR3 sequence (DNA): TGCAGTGCTAGGGGACAGGGCCACCCCTACGAGCAGTACTTC. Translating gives CSARGQGHPYEQYF.

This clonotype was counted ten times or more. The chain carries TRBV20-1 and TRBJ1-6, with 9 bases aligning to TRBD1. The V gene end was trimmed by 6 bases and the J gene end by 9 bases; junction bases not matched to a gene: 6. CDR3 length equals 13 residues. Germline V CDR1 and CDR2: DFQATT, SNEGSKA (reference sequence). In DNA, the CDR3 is TGCAGTGCCGCGGGACAGGGAGGTTCACCCCTCCACTTT. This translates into CSAAGQGGSPLHF.

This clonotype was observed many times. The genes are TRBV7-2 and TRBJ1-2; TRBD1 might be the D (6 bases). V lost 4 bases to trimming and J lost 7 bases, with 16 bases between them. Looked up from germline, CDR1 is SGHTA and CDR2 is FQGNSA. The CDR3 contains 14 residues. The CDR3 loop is CASSYRDGAGGYTF. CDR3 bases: TGTGCCAGCAGCTACAGGGATGGAGCAGGTGGCTACACCTTC.

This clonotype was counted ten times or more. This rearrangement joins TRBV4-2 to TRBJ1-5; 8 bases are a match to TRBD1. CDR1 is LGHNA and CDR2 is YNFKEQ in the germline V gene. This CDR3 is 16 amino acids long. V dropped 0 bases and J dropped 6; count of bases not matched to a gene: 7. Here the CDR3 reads CASSQEVLTGAQPQHF. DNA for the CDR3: TGTGCCAGCAGCCAAGAGGTTCTGACAGGGGCTCAGCCCCAGCATTTT.

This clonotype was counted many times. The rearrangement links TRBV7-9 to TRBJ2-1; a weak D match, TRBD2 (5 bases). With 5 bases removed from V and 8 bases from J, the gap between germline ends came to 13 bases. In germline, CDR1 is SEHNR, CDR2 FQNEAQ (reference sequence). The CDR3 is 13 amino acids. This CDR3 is CASSQIGRYEQFF. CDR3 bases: TGTGCCAGCAGCCAGATAGGGAGATATGAGCAGTTCTTC.

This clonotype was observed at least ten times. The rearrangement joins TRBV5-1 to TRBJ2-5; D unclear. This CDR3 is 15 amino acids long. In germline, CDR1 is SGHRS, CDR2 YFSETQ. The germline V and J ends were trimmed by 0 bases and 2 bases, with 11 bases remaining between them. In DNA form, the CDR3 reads TGCGCCAGCAGCTTGGGCCGGCCTATTCAAGAGACCCAGTACTTC. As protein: CASSLGRPIQETQYF.

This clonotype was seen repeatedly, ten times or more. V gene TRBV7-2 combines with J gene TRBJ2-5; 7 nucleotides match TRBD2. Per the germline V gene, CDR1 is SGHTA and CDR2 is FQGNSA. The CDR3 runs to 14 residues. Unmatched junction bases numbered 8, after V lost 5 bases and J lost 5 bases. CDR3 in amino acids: CASSPAGSGETQYF. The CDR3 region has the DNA TGTGCCAGCAGCCCCGCGGGTAGCGGGGAGACCCAGTACTTC.

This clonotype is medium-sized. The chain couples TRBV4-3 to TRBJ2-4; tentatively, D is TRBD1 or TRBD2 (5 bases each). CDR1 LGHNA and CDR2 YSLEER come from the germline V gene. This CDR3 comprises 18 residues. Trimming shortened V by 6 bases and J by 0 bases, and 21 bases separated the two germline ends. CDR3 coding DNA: TGCGCCAGCAGAATCGGGACCTCCCCTCAACTAGCCAAAAACATTCAGTACTTC. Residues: CASRIGTSPQLAKNIQYF.

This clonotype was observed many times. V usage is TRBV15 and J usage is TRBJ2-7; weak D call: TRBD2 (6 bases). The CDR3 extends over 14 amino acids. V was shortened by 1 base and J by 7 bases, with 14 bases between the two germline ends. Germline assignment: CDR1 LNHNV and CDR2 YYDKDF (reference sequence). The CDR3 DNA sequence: TGTGCCACCAGCAGAGTGCTTGAGGGGAGGGAGCAGTACTTC. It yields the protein CATSRVLEGREQYF. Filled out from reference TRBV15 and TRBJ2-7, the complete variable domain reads DAMVIQNPRYQVTQFGKPVTLSCSQTLNHNVMYWYQQKSSQAPKLLFHYYDKDFNNEADTPDNFQSRRPNTSFCFLDIRSPGLGDTAMYLCATSRVLEGREQYFGPGTRLTVT.

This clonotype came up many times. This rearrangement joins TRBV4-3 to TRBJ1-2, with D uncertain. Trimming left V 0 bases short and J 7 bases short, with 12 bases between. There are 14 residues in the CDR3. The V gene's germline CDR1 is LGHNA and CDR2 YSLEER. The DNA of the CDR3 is TGCGCCAGCAGCCAAGATCCCGGGCCAAGTGGCTACACCTTC. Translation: CASSQDPGPSGYTF.

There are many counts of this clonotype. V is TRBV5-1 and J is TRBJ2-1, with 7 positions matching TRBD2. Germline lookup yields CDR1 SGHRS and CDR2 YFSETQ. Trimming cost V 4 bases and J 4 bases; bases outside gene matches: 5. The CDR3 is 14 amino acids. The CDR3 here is CASSPGLIYNEQFF. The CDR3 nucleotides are TGCGCCAGCAGCCCGGGACTAATATACAATGAGCAGTTCTTC.

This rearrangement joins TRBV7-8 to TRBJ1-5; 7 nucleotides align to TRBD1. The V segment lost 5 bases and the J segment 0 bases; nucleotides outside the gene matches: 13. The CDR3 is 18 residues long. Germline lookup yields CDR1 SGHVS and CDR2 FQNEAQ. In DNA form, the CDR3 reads TGTGCCAGCAGCCGAGGCGCAGGGGGAGAAGTTAGCAATCAGCCCCAGCATTTT. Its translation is CASSRGAGGEVSNQPQHF.